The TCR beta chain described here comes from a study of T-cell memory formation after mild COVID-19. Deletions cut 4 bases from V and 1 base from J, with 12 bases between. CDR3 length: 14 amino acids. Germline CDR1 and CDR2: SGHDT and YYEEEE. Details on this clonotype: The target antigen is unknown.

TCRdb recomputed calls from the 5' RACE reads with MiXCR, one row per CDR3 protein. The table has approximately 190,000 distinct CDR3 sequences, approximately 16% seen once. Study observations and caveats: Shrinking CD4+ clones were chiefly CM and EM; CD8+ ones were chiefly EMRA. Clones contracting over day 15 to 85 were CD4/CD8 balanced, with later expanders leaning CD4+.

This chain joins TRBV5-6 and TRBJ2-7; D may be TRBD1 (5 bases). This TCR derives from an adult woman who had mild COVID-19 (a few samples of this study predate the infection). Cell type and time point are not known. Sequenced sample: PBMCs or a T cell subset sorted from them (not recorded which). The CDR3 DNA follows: TGTGCCAGCAGCCACCCGACAGCATCCTACGAGCAGTACTTC. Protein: CASSHPTASYEQYF.